This T cell receptor (beta chain) is from a study of monozygotic twins with inflammatory bowel disease. Donors each gave less than 3 ml of blood. TCRdb reprocessed the 5' RACE reads and stores each CDR3 protein as one record, lacking DNA. This sample lists about 440,000 distinct CDR3 sequences; its ten largest clones have more than 2%. Study-level results: By inverse Simpson index, TCRbeta diversity was lower in IBD patients than in healthy co-twins.

Note on this clonotype: Its antigen remains unknown.

Sequenced sample: blood. This TCR derives from a human donor with ulcerative colitis or Crohn's disease, or a healthy co-twin of an affected twin (not recorded which).

CDR3 sequence: CAISRTGAEAFF. The V gene is TRBV10-3, the J gene TRBJ1-1; TCRdb gives TRBD1 as the D gene, but with no DNA this cannot be confirmed. This CDR3 region has 12 residues. From germline, CDR1 is ENHRY and CDR2 SYGVKD.